The 4 T cell receptor beta chains reported below all come from one sample, sequenced in a study of T-cell reconstitution after alpha-beta-depleted transplantation in children. During its preparation, the TCRbeta library received unique molecular identifiers. TCRdb used MiXCR to reprocess the PCR reads, holding one entry per CDR3 protein. Of around 670,000 distinct CDR3 sequences listed, 10% to 15% were seen once; the top ten hold 0.79%. The sequenced sample was PBMCs, obtained before TCRalphabeta/CD19-depleted stem cell transplant. These TCRs come from a girl aged 2 to 10 with congenital amegakaryocytic thrombocytopenia, due to receive a stem cell transplant.

Notes on this clonotype: A much larger clone differs by one base, so this may be a read error. V and J are TRBV20-1 and TRBJ2-7, with 11 bases identical to TRBD2. CDR3 length: 17 amino acids. V lost 6 bases, J lost 3 bases, and 16 bases stayed unmatched. Germline V gene lookup returns CDR1 DFQATT and CDR2 SNEGSKA (reference sequence). In DNA form, the CDR3 reads TGCAGTGCGAGCCCGGCTAGCGGGAGGATCGAATACTACGAGCAGTACTTC. It specifies CSASPASGRIEYYEQYF.

As for this clonotype: A much larger clone lies a single base off, so this may be a read error. V and J are TRBV15 and TRBJ2-3, with D maybe TRBD1 (5 bases). Germline lookup yields CDR1 LNHNV and CDR2 YYDKDF (reference sequence). The CDR3 runs 12 residues. The chain's CDR3 is CAISRDRDTQYF. CDR3 nucleotide sequence: TGTGCCATCAGCAGAGACAGAGATACGCAGTATTTT. The full variable domain, completed using reference TRBV15 and TRBJ2-3, is DAMVIQNPRYQVTQFGKPVTLSCSQTLNHNVMYWYQQKSSQAPKLLFHYYDKDFNNEADTPDNFQSRRPNTSFCFLDIRSPGLGDTAMYLCAISRDRDTQYFGPGTRLTVL.

This clonotype has at least ten counts. The gene calls are TRBV20-1 and TRBJ2-3; D may be TRBD2 (6 bases). Trimming took 3 bases from V and 0 from J, leaving 13 bases between them. Per germline, CDR1 DFQATT and CDR2 SNEGSKA (reference sequence). CDR3 length: 15 residues. This chain's CDR3 is CSASGSLASTDTQYF. CDR3 nucleotides: TGCAGTGCTAGCGGGAGCCTCGCTAGCACAGATACGCAGTATTTT.

A few counts support this clonotype. This rearrangement joins TRBV5-1 to TRBJ2-5; the D gene is possibly TRBD2 (5 bases). Trimming pared 1 base from V and 5 bases from J, leaving 15 bases between. The germline V gene has CDR1 SGHRS and CDR2 YFSETQ. The CDR3 has 15 amino acids. CDR3 residues: CASSLSETRGETQYF. The CDR3 nucleotides are TGCGCCAGCAGCTTGTCCGAAACCCGAGGGGAGACCCAGTACTTC.